A single T cell receptor (beta chain) is shown here with its context. Its antigen is undetermined. The sample carries other DNA sequences with the same CDR3. The CDR3 has 12 amino acids. CDR1 and CDR2 from the germline V gene are SEHNR and FQNEAQ (reference sequence). Trimming shortened V by 6 bases and J by 0 bases, and 6 bases separated the two germline ends. Positively selected for CCR7, the CD45RO-negative cells used as naive CD8 cells excluded terminally differentiated effector memory CD45RA+ cells. The data were taken from a study of shared clonotypes between healthy human individuals. Study as a whole: Plates per donor: three CD4 naive, three CD4 memory, two CD8 naive, one CD8 memory. Study-level points and caveats: Memory subsets generally showed lower estimated richness than naive subsets. Clonotypes shared by all four donors outscored non-shared clonotypes in generation probability.

Produced via immunoSEQ multiplex PCR; TCRdb's table is partial and in-frame only. The data show 750,000 to 1,000,000 clones, roughly 92% seen once. The chain carries TRBV7-9 and TRBJ2-7, with D hard to call. The sequence derives from a man between 25 and 39 years old in good health. The sample comprised naive CD8+ T cells sorted from blood. DNA for the CDR3: TGTGCCAGCAGTTTGAGCTCCTACGAGCAGTACTTC. Translated: CASSLSSYEQYF.